This is a list of T cell receptor beta chains from one sample in a study of lymphopenia after photon versus proton radiotherapy. Only in-frame clones appear in the TCRdb table, and some are missing; sequencing was by immunoSEQ multiplex PCR. Among more than 20,000 clones, roughly 82% were seen once, and the ten largest hold about 23%. The sample in question was peripheral blood, obtained from a patient treated with photon-based radiotherapy. All receptors come from a man in his forties or fifties with gastric cancer. Each CDR3 is given with its conserved first and last residue. The order of the fields is D gene, J gene, CDR3 length, V gene, clone size, CDR3 protein, CDR3 DNA. D genes are given only for firm matches. Rows may omit the clone size; those that give it use once, few, many or a size class.

>-|TRBJ1-2|17|TRBV27|once
CASSPRQDPVTNYGYTF
TGTGCCAGCAGTCCCCGACAGGATCCCGTTACTAACTATGGCTACACCTTC
>-|TRBJ2-3|16|TRBV19|-
CASTPRIETSTDTQYF
TGTGCCAGTACCCCGAGGATTGAAACTAGCACAGATACGCAGTATTTT
>-|TRBJ1-2|13|TRBV9|-
CASSKAEPYGYTF
TGTGCCAGCAGTAAGGCAGAACCCTATGGCTACACCTTC
>TRBD2|TRBJ2-2|15|TRBV10-3|once
CATTLAGGVTGELFF
TGTGCCACCACTCTAGCGGGGGGGGTCACCGGGGAGCTGTTTTTT
>TRBD1|TRBJ1-1|14|TRBV4-3|-
CASREGAENTEAFF
TGCGCCAGCAGGGAGGGGGCAGAGAACACTGAAGCTTTCTTT
>TRBD1|TRBJ1-1|14|TRBV7-3|-
CASSATGVSTEAFF
TGTGCCAGCAGCGCGACAGGGGTGTCCACTGAAGCTTTCTTT
>-|TRBJ2-1|16|TRBV19|-
CASSIDTTIRGNEQFF
TGTGCCAGTAGTATAGATACAACGATTCGAGGGAATGAGCAGTTCTTC
>-|TRBJ2-2|13|TRBV9|-
CASSGRGPGELFF
TGTGCCAGCAGCGGGCGGGGGCCCGGGGAGCTGTTTTTT
>-|TRBJ1-1|17|TRBV5-1|-
CASSSSGTGNLNTEAFF
TGCGCCAGCAGCTCAAGTGGGACGGGGAACCTGAACACTGAAGCTTTCTTT
>TRBD1|TRBJ1-2|14|TRBV5-1|few
CASSLGPGGGSYTF
TGCGCCAGCAGCTTGGGCCCAGGGGGAGGAAGCTACACCTTC
>-|TRBJ1-1|13|TRBV27|-
CASSLNRNTEAFF
TGTGCCAGCAGTTTAAACCGGAACACTGAAGCTTTCTTT
>TRBD1|TRBJ1-2|13|TRBV30|-
CAWSAQGARGYTF
TGTGCCTGGAGTGCACAGGGGGCGCGAGGCTACACCTTC
>TRBD2|TRBJ2-7|14|TRBV18|-
CASSQGGATYEQYF
TGTGCCAGCTCCCAGGGAGGGGCCACCTACGAGCAGTACTTC
>-|TRBJ2-1|13|TRBV7-2|-
CASSSGLYNEQFF
TGTGCCAGCAGCTCGGGACTTTACAATGAGCAGTTCTTC
>TRBD1|TRBJ1-5|13|TRBV27|-
CASSQQGRQPQHF
TGTGCCAGCAGCCAACAGGGGAGGCAGCCCCAGCATTTT
>-|TRBJ1-1|11|TRBV20-1|-
CSARAGTEAFF
TGCAGTGCTAGAGCTGGCACTGAGGCTTTCTTT
>-|TRBJ2-1|14|TRBV18|once
CAAEELKGSNEQFF
TGTGCCGCCGAAGAGCTGAAGGGTTCCAATGAGCAGTTCTTC
>-|TRBJ2-3|15|TRBV11-3|-
CASSLAAGSTDTQYF
TGTGCCAGCAGCTTAGCCGCGGGGTCCACAGATACGCAGTATTTT
>-|TRBJ1-6|13|TRBV30|-
CAWSVSPNSPLHF
TGTGCCTGGAGTGTTAGCCCTAATTCACCCCTCCACTTT
>-|TRBJ2-1|13|TRBV19|-
CASGWRRSDEQFF
TGTGCCAGTGGGTGGCGGAGGTCCGATGAGCAGTTCTTC
>-|TRBJ2-3|15|TRBV7-3|-
CASSSRDSPTDTQYF
TGTGCCAGCAGCTCTCGGGACTCTCCCACAGATACGCAGTATTTT
>-|TRBJ1-1|14|TRBV5-1|-
CASSLFPTTAEAFF
TGCGCCAGCAGCTTGTTTCCGACGACGGCTGAAGCTTTCTTT
>TRBD1|TRBJ1-3|16|TRBV15|-
CATSTDRARSGNTIYF
TGTGCCACCAGCACGGACAGGGCCCGCTCTGGAAACACCATATATTTT
>-|TRBJ1-1|15|TRBV4-2|once
CASSLESPPNTEAFF
TGTGCCAGCAGCCTCGAGAGTCCGCCAAACACTGAAGCTTTCTTT
>-|TRBJ2-3|12|TRBV5-4|-
CASSRETDTQYF
TGTGCCAGCAGCAGGGAGACAGATACGCAGTATTTT
>-|TRBJ1-5|14|TRBV29-1|once
CSVQVAPGNQPQHF
TGCAGCGTACAAGTAGCCCCGGGAAATCAGCCCCAGCATTTT
>TRBD2|TRBJ2-6|18|TRBV5-1|-
CASSSGLAGGSGANVLTF
TGCGCCAGCAGCAGCGGACTAGCGGGTGGCTCTGGGGCCAACGTCCTGACTTTC
>-|TRBJ1-1|14|TRBV19|-
CASSEAYMNTEAFF
TGTGCCAGTAGTGAGGCTTACATGAACACTGAAGCTTTCTTT
>-|TRBJ2-7|14|TRBV28|-
CASSSPDTSYEQYF
TGTGCCAGCAGTTCCCCGGACACCTCCTACGAGCAGTACTTC
>-|TRBJ2-7|10|TRBV18|few
CASSPREQYF
TGTGCCAGCTCACCTCGCGAGCAGTACTTC
>-|TRBJ1-6|15|TRBV7-6|-
CASSSSDRSYSPLHF
TGTGCCAGCAGCTCATCTGACAGAAGCTATTCACCCCTCCACTTT
>-|TRBJ2-3|11|TRBV6-6|-
CASRNQGTQYF
TGTGCCAGCAGGAATCAGGGTACGCAGTATTTT
>TRBD1|TRBJ2-7|14|TRBV5-1|-
CASSLGGQGYEQYF
TGCGCCAGCAGCTTGGGAGGACAGGGTTACGAGCAGTACTTC
>-|TRBJ2-1|13|TRBV6-5|once
CASSKSSYNEQFF
TGTGCCAGCAGTAAGAGTTCCTACAATGAGCAGTTCTTC
>-|TRBJ2-7|16|TRBV7-2|-
CASSSDPVRGSHEQYF
TGTGCCAGCAGCTCAGACCCCGTCAGAGGGTCCCACGAGCAGTACTTC
>TRBD1|TRBJ1-6|14|TRBV6-5|-
CASRLTGPNSPLHF
TGTGCCAGCAGGCTGACAGGGCCTAATTCACCCCTCCACTTT
>-|TRBJ2-1|16|TRBV4-1|-
CASSPTRRAVQNEQFF
TGCGCCAGCAGCCCAACGAGGCGGGCAGTGCAGAATGAGCAGTTCTTC
>TRBD2|TRBJ2-2|16|TRBV9|-
CASSVLAGGNTGELFF
TGTGCCAGCAGCGTCCTAGCGGGGGGCAACACCGGGGAGCTGTTTTTT
>TRBD1|TRBJ1-1|15|TRBV5-1|once
CASSLARGPNTEAFF
TGCGCCAGCAGCTTGGCCAGGGGGCCGAACACTGAAGCTTTCTTT
>-|TRBJ1-1|15|TRBV7-2|-
CASSPSPTGNTEAFF
TGTGCCAGCAGTCCATCACCAACAGGGAACACTGAAGCTTTCTTT
>-|TRBJ2-1|14|TRBV7-9|-
CASSARTGNSEQFF
TGTGCCAGCAGCGCCCGAACAGGGAACTCCGAGCAGTTCTTC